The present T cell receptor beta chain was sequenced within a study of cytomegalovirus exposure and HLA in healthy donors. Primers: 60 Vbeta forward and 13 Jbeta reverse. Generated by immunoSEQ multiplex PCR, the TCRdb table keeps only in-frame clones and is missing some. This table holds about 55,000 clones, roughly four fifths found once. Donors counted as nominally healthy when sampled, yet unrecorded immune exposures were likely. The CDR3 has 14 amino acids. Looked up from germline, CDR1 is MNHEY and CDR2 is SMNVEV (reference sequence). With 6 bases clipped from V and 9 bases from J, the junction kept 12 bases outside the gene matches.

Input material: PBMCs. The rearrangement links TRBV27 to TRBJ1-1, with 8 nucleotides matching TRBD1. The TCR sequence derives from a man in his thirties or forties in good health and CMV-seronegative. The CDR3 protein is CASSPSPDRVKAFF. In DNA, the CDR3 is TGTGCCAGCAGCCCTTCCCCGGACAGGGTTAAAGCTTTCTTT.